This T cell receptor beta chain appears in the sequencing data of a study of T cell responses to AZD1222 COVID-19 vaccine. Study observations and caveats: Per reports, nearly half of all spike-specific TCRs target regions that are unmutated in variants. The study sampled repertoires only after the peak T cell response.

As for this clone: Its antigen is as yet unknown.

Germline loops: CDR1 SNHLY, CDR2 FYNNEI. V was shortened by 4 bases and J by 8 bases, with 6 bases between the two germline ends. The CDR3 extends over 12 amino acids. Sequenced by immunoSEQ multiplex PCR; TCRdb stores in-frame clones only, minus some. This table has approximately 200,000 clones, approximately 94% appearing once. The sequence was obtained from an adult in good health. Sequencing was performed on peripheral blood, taken on day 0 of AZD1222 vaccination. V gene TRBV2 combines with J gene TRBJ1-6, with a weak D call TRBD1 (5 bases). CDR3 sequence (DNA): TGTGCCAGCAGTGTGGGGGATTCACCCCTCCACTTT. Its protein is CASSVGDSPLHF.